This T cell receptor beta chain is from a study of Ad26.COV2.S vaccination and SARS-CoV-2 variants. Study at large: The study gave Ad26.COV2.S intramuscularly, once or twice 56 days apart.

The repertoire was sequenced with immunoSEQ multiplex PCR; TCRdb's copy has only in-frame clones and lacks some. The sample includes roughly 400,000 clones, approximately 92% of them seen just once. Treatment here: 15 to 20 received Ad26.COV2.S at low or high dose, single or two shots; 5 received placebo; per-sample allocation not given. Sampling happened 63 days after the first vaccine or placebo injection. As its vector, the vaccine had Ad26, which expressed Wuhan-strain SARS-CoV-2 spike. CDR3 length: 16 amino acids. Trimming cost V 2 bases and J 4 bases; bases outside gene matches: 7. CDR1 LGHDT and CDR2 YNNKEL come from the germline V gene (reference sequence).

The chain recombines TRBV3-1 (or the pseudogene TRBV3-2) with TRBJ1-2; 10 positions match TRBD1. Specimen: peripheral blood, collected in a trial of Ad26.COV2.S vaccine versus placebo. The clonotype originates from a person between 18 and 60 years old who received the Ad26.COV2.S COVID-19 vaccine or a placebo. The CDR3 spells CASSQPTGGGFYGYTF. As DNA, the CDR3 is TGTGCCAGCAGCCAACCGACAGGGGGCGGCTTCTATGGCTACACCTTC.